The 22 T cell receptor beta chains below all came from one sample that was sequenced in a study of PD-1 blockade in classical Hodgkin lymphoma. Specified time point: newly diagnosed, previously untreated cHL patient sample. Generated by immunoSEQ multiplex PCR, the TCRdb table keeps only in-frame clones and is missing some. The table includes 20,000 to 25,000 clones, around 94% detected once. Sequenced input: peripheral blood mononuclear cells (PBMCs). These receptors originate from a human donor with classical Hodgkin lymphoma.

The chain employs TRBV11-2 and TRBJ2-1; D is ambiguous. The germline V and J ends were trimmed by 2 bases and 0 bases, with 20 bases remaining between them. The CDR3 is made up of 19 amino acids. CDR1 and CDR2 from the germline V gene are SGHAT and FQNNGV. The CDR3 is CASSLPSIRRLSSYNEQFF. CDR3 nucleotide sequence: TGTGCCAGCAGCTTACCGTCGATCCGCCGGCTCTCCTCCTACAATGAGCAGTTCTTC.

CDR3 in amino acids: CASSLVHSYEQYF. The CDR3 DNA reads as TGTGCCAGCAGCTTAGTCCATTCCTACGAGCAGTACTTC. J is TRBJ2-7 and V is TRBV7-2; D not resolved. The V and J ends lost 1 base and 1 base respectively, with 5 bases between them. Germline CDR1 and CDR2: SGHTA and FQGNSA. CDR3 length: 13 amino acids.

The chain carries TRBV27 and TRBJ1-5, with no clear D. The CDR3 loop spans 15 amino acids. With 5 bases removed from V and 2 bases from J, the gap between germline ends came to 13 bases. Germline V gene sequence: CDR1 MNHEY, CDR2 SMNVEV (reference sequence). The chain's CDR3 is CASSATARGNQPQHF. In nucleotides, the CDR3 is TGTGCCAGCAGTGCTACGGCACGGGGCAATCAGCCCCAGCATTTT.

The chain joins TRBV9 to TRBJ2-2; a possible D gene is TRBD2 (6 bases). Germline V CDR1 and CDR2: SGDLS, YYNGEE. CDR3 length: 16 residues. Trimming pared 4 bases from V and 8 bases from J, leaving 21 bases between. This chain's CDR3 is CASSPRLGGSLGELFF. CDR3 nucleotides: TGTGCCAGCAGCCCCCGTCTTGGGGGGAGTCTTGGGGAGCTGTTTTTT.

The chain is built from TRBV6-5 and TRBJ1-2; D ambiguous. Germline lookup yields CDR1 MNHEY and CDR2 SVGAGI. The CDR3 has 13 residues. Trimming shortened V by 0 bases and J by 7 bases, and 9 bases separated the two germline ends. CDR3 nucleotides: TGTGCCAGCAGTTACTCGATTGTAACTGGCTACACCTTC. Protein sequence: CASSYSIVTGYTF.

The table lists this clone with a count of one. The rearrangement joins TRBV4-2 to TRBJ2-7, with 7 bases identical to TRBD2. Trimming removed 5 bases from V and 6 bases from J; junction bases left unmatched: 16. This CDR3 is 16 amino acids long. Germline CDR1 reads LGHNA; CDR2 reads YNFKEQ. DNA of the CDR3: TGTGCCAGCAGCATTGAGCGGGGCCTGAATTCGGGCGAGCAGTACTTC. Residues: CASSIERGLNSGEQYF.

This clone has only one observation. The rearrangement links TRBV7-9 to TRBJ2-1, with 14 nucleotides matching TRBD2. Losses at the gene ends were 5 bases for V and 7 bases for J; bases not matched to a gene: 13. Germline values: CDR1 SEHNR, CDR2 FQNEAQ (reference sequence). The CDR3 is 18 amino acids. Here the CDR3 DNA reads TGTGCCAGCAGCGGACTAGCGGGAGGACAGGTGACGTGGAATGAGCAGTTCTTC. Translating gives CASSGLAGGQVTWNEQFF. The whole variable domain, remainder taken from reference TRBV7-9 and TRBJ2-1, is DTGVSQNPRHKITKRGQNVTFRCDPISEHNRLYWYRQTLGQGPEFLTYFQNEAQLEKSRLLSDRFSAERPKGSFSTLEIQRTEQGDSAMYLCASSGLAGGQVTWNEQFFGPGTRLTVL.

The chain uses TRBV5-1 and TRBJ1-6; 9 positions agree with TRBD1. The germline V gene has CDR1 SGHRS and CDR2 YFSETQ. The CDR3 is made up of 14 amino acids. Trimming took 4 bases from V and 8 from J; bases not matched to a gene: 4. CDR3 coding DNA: TGCGCCAGCAGCCAGGGACAGGGTCATTCACCCCTCCACTTT. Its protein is CASSQGQGHSPLHF.

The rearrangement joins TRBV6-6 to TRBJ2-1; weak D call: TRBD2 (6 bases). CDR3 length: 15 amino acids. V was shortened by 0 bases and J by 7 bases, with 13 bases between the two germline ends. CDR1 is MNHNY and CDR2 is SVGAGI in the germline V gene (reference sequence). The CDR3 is CASSYSPGRTNEQFF. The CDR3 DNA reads TGTGCCAGCAGTTACTCGCCAGGGAGGACGAATGAGCAGTTCTTC.

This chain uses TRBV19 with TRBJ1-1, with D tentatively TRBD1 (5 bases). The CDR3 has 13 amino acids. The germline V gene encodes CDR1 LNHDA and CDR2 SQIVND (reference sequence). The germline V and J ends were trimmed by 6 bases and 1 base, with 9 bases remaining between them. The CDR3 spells CASRPTGNTEAFF. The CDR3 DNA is TGTGCCAGTAGACCCACAGGGAACACTGAAGCTTTCTTT.

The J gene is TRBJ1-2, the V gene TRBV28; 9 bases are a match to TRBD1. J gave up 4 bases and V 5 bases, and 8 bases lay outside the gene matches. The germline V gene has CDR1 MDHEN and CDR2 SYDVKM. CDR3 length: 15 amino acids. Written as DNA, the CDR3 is TGTGCCAGCAGTCAGGACAGGGGCGCGTCCTATGGCTACACCTTC. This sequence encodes CASSQDRGASYGYTF.

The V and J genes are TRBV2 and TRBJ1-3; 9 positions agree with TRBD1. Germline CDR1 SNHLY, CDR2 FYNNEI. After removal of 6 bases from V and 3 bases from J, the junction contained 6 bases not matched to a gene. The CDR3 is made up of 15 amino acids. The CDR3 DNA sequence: TGTGCCAGCAGATGGGACAGGGCGAATGGAAACACCATATATTTT. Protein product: CASRWDRANGNTIYF.

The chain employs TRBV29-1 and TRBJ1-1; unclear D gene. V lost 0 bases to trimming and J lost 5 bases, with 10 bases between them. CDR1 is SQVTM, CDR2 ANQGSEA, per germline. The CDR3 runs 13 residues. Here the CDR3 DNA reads TGCAGCGTTGAAGAACAGATGTTTACTGAAGCTTTCTTT. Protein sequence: CSVEEQMFTEAFF.

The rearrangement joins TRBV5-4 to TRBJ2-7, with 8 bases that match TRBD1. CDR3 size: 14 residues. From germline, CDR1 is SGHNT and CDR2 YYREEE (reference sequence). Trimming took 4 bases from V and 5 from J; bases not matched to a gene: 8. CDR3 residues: CASSKVDRAHEQYF. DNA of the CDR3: TGTGCCAGCAGCAAAGTGGACAGGGCCCACGAGCAGTACTTC.

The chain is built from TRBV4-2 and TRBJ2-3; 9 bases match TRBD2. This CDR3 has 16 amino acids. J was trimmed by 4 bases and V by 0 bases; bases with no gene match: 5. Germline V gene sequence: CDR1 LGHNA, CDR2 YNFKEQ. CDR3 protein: CASSQDPAGGPDTQYF. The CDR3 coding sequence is TGTGCCAGCAGCCAAGATCCGGCGGGGGGGCCAGATACGCAGTATTTT.

The chain's CDR3 is CASSGRGTWGITEAFF. The CDR3 region has the DNA TGTGCCAGCAGTGGAAGGGGGACATGGGGGATAACGGAAGCTTTCTTT. The chain has TRBV2 and TRBJ1-1, with a weak D call TRBD1 (6 bases). The CDR3 is 16 amino acids. V was clipped by 4 bases and J by 8 bases, with 23 bases between them. Per the germline V gene, CDR1 is SNHLY and CDR2 is FYNNEI.

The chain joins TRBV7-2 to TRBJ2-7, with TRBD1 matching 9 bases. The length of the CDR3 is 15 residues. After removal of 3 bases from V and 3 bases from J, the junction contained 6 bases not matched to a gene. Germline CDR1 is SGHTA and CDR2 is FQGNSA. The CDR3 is CASSFAGTGYYEQYF. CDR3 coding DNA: TGTGCCAGCAGCTTCGCCGGGACAGGGTACTACGAGCAGTACTTC.

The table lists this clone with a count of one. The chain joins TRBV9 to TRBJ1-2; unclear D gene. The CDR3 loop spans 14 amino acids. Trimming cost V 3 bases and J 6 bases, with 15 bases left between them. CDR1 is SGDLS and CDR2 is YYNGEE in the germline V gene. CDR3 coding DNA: TGTGCCAGCAGCGCTACCCTAGGGATAGATGGCTACACCTTC. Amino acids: CASSATLGIDGYTF.

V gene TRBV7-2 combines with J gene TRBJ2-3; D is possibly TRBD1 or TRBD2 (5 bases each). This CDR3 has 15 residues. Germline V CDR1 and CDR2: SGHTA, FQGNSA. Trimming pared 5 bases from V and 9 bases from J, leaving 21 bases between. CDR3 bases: TGTGCCAGCAGCCAAACACCCGAGGGGATGAGCACGCAGTATTTT. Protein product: CASSQTPEGMSTQYF.

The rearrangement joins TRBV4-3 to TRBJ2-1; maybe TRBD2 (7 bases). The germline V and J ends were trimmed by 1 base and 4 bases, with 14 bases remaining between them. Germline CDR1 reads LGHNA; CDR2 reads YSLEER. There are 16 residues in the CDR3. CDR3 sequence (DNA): TGCGCCAGCAGCCAAGCCGGGGGGCCGATTTACAATGAGCAGTTCTTC. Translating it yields CASSQAGGPIYNEQFF.

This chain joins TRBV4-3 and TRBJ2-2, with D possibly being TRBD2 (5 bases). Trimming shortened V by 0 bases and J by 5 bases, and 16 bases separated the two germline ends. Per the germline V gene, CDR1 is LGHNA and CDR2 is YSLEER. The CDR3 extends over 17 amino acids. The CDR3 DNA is TGCGCCAGCAGCCAAGACCCTGGCAGCGGTGGGACCGGGGAGCTGTTTTTT. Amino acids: CASSQDPGSGGTGELFF.

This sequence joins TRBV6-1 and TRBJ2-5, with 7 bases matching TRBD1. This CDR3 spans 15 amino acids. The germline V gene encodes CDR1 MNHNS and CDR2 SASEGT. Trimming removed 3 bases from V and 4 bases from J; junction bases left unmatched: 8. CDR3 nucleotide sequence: TGTGCCAGCAGTGACCAACAGGGGACCCCAGAGACCCAGTACTTC. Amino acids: CASSDQQGTPETQYF.